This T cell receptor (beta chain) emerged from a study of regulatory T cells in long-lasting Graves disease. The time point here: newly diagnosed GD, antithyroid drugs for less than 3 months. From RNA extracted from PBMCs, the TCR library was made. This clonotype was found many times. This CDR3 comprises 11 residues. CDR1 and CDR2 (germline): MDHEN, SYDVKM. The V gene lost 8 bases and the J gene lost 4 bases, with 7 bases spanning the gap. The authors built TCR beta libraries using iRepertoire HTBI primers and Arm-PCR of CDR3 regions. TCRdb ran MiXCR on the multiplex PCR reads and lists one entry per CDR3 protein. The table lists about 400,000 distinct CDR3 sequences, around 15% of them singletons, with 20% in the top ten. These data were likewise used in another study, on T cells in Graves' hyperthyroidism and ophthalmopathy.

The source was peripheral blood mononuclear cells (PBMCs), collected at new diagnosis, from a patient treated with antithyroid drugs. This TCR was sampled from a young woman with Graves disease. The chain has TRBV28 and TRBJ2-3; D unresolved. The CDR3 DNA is TGTGCCAGCGGCACCCCAGATACGCAGTATTTT. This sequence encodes CASGTPDTQYF.